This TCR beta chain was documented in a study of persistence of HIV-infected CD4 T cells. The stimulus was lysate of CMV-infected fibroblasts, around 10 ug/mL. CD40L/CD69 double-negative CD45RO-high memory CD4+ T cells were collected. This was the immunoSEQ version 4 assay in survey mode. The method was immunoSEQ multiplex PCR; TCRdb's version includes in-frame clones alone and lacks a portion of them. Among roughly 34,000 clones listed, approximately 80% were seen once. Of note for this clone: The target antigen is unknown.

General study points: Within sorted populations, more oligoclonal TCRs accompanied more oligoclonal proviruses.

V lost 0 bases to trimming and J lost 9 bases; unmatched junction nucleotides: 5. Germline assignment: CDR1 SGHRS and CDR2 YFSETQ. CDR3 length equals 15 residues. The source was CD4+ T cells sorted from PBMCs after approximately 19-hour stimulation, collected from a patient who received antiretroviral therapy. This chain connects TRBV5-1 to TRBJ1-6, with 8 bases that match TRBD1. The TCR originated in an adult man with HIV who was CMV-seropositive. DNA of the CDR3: TGCGCCAGCAGCTTGGACGGACAGGGCAGTTCACCCCTCCACTTT. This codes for CASSLDGQGSSPLHF.